Below are 19 T cell receptor beta chains sequenced from a single sample in a study of PD-L1 blockade in urothelial cancer (dated by TCRdb to about 2017). Library preparation was by the immunoSEQ multiplex PCR assay. The table comes from immuneACCESS by way of TCRdb, which keeps in-frame sequences with V and J called. Part of the clones is missing from these tables; in studies checked, under half for an unresolved V gene and the rest for unknown reasons. The sample table shows 85,000 to 130,000 clones, and around 93% are seen once. About 0.92% of the sample is taken by the ten largest. The sequences come from PBMCs, collected around atezolizumab (anti-PD-L1) treatment. These receptors were collected from a woman older than 75 with urothelial cancer.

This chain links TRBV21-1 with TRBJ2-1; the table's TRBD1 call for D was not verified on the DNA. TRBV21-1 is deemed a pseudogene. The CDR3 runs 14 residues. This chain's CDR3 is CASRTRQGRNEQFF. DNA for the CDR3: TGTGCCAGCAGGACGAGACAGGGCCGGAATGAGCAGTTCTTC.

The V and J genes are TRBV5-4 and TRBJ2-4; 11 nucleotides line up with TRBD1. CDR1 is SGHNT and CDR2 is YYREEE in the germline V gene (reference sequence). The CDR3 sequence is 15 residues long. The V and J ends lost 3 bases and 8 bases, in that order; junction bases with no gene match: 7. The CDR3 region is CASSSAGTGGDIQYF. DNA of the CDR3: TGTGCCAGCAGCTCGGCCGGGACAGGGGGGGACATTCAGTACTTC.

This sequence joins TRBV5-4 and TRBJ2-3; 10 positions match TRBD1. From germline, CDR1 is SGHNT and CDR2 YYREEE (reference sequence). CDR3 length equals 16 residues. Unmatched junction bases numbered 8, after V lost 4 bases and J lost 3 bases. The CDR3 sequence is CASSPAGTGVTDTQYF. CDR3 DNA: TGTGCCAGCAGCCCGGCCGGGACAGGGGTGACAGATACGCAGTATTTT.

This sequence joins TRBV28 and TRBJ1-2; D uncertain. V lost 8 bases and J 6 bases, leaving 16 bases between the germline ends. The CDR3 is 13 residues long. The germline V gene encodes CDR1 MDHEN and CDR2 SYDVKM. In DNA, the CDR3 is TGTGCCAGCGTTCCGAGCGGCCTAGATGGCTACACCTTC. Translation: CASVPSGLDGYTF.

The chain joins TRBV5-1 to TRBJ1-2, with 9 bases fitting TRBD1. This CDR3 comprises 14 residues. Germline-derived CDR1 and CDR2 are SGHRS and YFSETQ. The V and J ends lost 1 base and 6 bases, in that order; junction bases with no gene match: 4. The CDR3 DNA sequence: TGCGCCAGCAGCTTGATACAGGGGGCTGATGGCTACACCTTC. Amino acid sequence: CASSLIQGADGYTF.

V gene TRBV6-5 combines with J gene TRBJ1-3; TRBD1 matches 8 bases. This CDR3 comprises 14 residues. Germline loops: CDR1 MNHEY, CDR2 SVGAGI. J gave up 2 bases and V 6 bases, and 3 bases lay outside the gene matches. The CDR3 is CASRTGVTGNTIYF. In nucleotides, the CDR3 is TGTGCCAGCAGGACAGGGGTCACTGGAAACACCATATATTTT.

This clone was found once. The CDR3 spells CASSIRRAGMYSSYEQYF. In DNA form, the CDR3 reads TGTGCCAGTAGTATACGTCGAGCAGGGATGTACTCTTCCTACGAGCAGTACTTC. The rearrangement links TRBV19 to TRBJ2-7, with D perhaps TRBD1 (5 bases). The CDR3 is made up of 18 amino acids. The germline CDR1 and CDR2 sequences are LNHDA and SQIVND (reference sequence). V was shortened by 2 bases and J by 1 base, with 21 bases between the two germline ends.

This clone has just one count. V and J are TRBV28 and TRBJ1-2, with 9 bases matching TRBD1. The CDR3 is 15 residues long. Germline V gene sequence: CDR1 MDHEN, CDR2 SYDVKM. Trimming at V came to 7 bases and at J to 5 bases, leaving 11 bases not matched to a gene. The CDR3 reads CASTLTGGAGYGYTF. CDR3 coding DNA: TGTGCCAGCACCCTAACAGGGGGCGCCGGATATGGCTACACCTTC.

The chain uses TRBV5-6 and TRBJ2-1; 7 bases are a match to TRBD1. V dropped 5 bases and J dropped 1; count of bases not matched to a gene: 6. From germline, CDR1 is SGHDT and CDR2 YYEEEE. The length of the CDR3 is 15 residues. The CDR3 DNA reads TGTGCCAGCAGTGAGGGACAGTTGTCCTACAATGAGCAGTTCTTC. It specifies CASSEGQLSYNEQFF.

The sample holds one count of this clone. The chain combines TRBV27 with TRBJ2-1; D might be TRBD2 (5 bases). V was clipped by 8 bases and J by 11 bases, with 19 bases between them. Germline V gives CDR1 MNHEY, CDR2 SMNVEV (reference sequence). There are 13 residues in the CDR3. CDR3 residues: CASWPPSPRKQFF. CDR3 DNA: TGTGCCAGCTGGCCCCCTAGCCCCCGTAAGCAGTTCTTC.

The chain recombines TRBV7-2 with TRBJ1-5; D not resolved. Germline V gene data show CDR1 as SGHTA and CDR2 as FQGNSA. CDR3 size: 14 residues. Trimming pared 0 bases from V and 7 bases from J, leaving 10 bases between. The CDR3 here is CASSLAWAGQPQHF. The CDR3 DNA sequence: TGTGCCAGCAGCTTAGCCTGGGCCGGACAGCCCCAGCATTTT.

V usage is TRBV5-6 and J usage is TRBJ2-7, with D hard to call. The CDR3 is 12 amino acids. Germline assignment: CDR1 SGHDT and CDR2 YYEEEE. V lost 6 bases to trimming and J lost 6 bases, with 13 bases between them. As DNA, the CDR3 is TGTGCCAGCACCGTATCCCACAGCGAGCAGTACTTC. Translating it yields CASTVSHSEQYF. Supplemented by reference TRBV5-6 and TRBJ2-7, the full variable domain reads DAGVTQSPTHLIKTRGQQVTLRCSPKSGHDTVSWYQQALGQGPQFIFQYYEEEERQRGNFPDRFSGHQFPNYSSELNVNALLLGDSALYLCASTVSHSEQYFGPGTRLTVT.

The J gene is TRBJ2-7, the V gene TRBV7-2; D possibly corresponds to TRBD2 (6 bases). Trimming pared 1 base from V and 2 bases from J, leaving 9 bases between. Germline V lookup: CDR1 SGHTA, CDR2 FQGNSA. The CDR3 totals 14 residues. The CDR3 region is CASSLEAGPYEQYF. CDR3 coding DNA: TGTGCCAGCAGCTTAGAGGCGGGACCCTACGAGCAGTACTTC.

A note on this clone: The junction differs from germline at one of its ends, possibly a read error. The chain is built from TRBV6-1 and TRBJ1-1, with TRBD1 matching 7 bases. Germline V gene lookup returns CDR1 MNHNS and CDR2 SASEGT. The CDR3 spans 16 residues. The CDR3 coding sequence is TGTGCCAGCAGTGATATATGGGAACAGGGGAACGCTGAAGCTTTCTTT. Its protein product is CASSDIWEQGNAEAFF.

The chain is built from TRBV18 and TRBJ2-1; 13 bases map to TRBD2. The germline V gene encodes CDR1 KGHSH and CDR2 LQKENI. This CDR3 is 19 amino acids long. After removal of 4 bases from V and 0 bases from J, the junction contained 9 bases not matched to a gene. CDR3 coding DNA: TGTGCCAGCTCACGCACCGGGACTAGCGGGGCGAGCTCCTACAATGAGCAGTTCTTC. Translation: CASSRTGTSGASSYNEQFF.

The CDR3 loop reads CATSRPGLVDGEQYF. The CDR3 DNA reads as TGTGCCACCAGCAGACCCGGACTAGTAGATGGCGAGCAGTACTTC. V and J are TRBV15 and TRBJ2-7, with 7 nucleotides matching TRBD2. This CDR3 comprises 15 residues. The V gene's germline CDR1 is LNHNV and CDR2 YYDKDF (reference sequence). The ends lost 2 bases at V and 6 bases at J; junction bases unmatched: 10.

The chain is built from TRBV18 and TRBJ2-3, with 7 bases lining up with TRBD1. The germline V gene has CDR1 KGHSH and CDR2 LQKENI. There are 16 residues in the CDR3. Trimming took 6 bases from V and 3 from J; bases not matched to a gene: 12. The CDR3 region has the DNA TGTGCCAGCTCGAACCTTAGGACAGGTCGGACAGATACGCAGTATTTT. This codes for CASSNLRTGRTDTQYF. The variable domain in full, completed from reference TRBV18 and TRBJ2-3, reads NAGVMQNPRHLVRRRGQEARLRCSPMKGHSHVYWYRQLPEEGLKFMVYLQKENIIDESGMPKERFSAEFPKEGPSILRIQQVVRGDSAAYFCASSNLRTGRTDTQYFGPGTRLTVL.

This chain uses TRBV4-2 with TRBJ2-1; 9 bases fit TRBD2. J gave up 7 bases and V 7 bases, and 17 bases lay outside the gene matches. The germline gives CDR1 LGHNA, CDR2 YNFKEQ. The CDR3 loop spans 17 amino acids. CDR3 in amino acids: CASTSASLAGRGNEQFF. CDR3 nucleotides: TGTGCCAGCACCTCGGCGTCCCTAGCGGGGAGAGGTAATGAGCAGTTCTTC.

DNA of the CDR3: TGTGCCAGCAGCAATCCGGGACAGGGAGTATCCCAGCATTTT. This codes for CASSNPGQGVSQHF. The J gene is TRBJ1-5, the V gene TRBV7-2; 9 bases line up with TRBD1. There are 14 residues in the CDR3. Germline V gene data show CDR1 as SGHTA and CDR2 as FQGNSA. V shed 5 bases and J 11 bases; nucleotides not matched to a gene: 10.